This T cell receptor (beta chain) was captured in a study of blood T cell repertoires in COVID-19 (dated by TCRdb to between 2020 and 2021). Turning to the overall study: Samples from collaborators originated in the United States, Italy and Spain and spanned both the acute and convalescent phases of COVID-19. The material from the prospective study consisted of cDNA or gDNA derived from T cells, B-cell-depleted T cells, or PBMCs. The dataset comprised deeply sampled blood TCRbeta repertoires from subjects exposed to, actively infected with, or recovered from COVID-19. The repertoires were released in a freely available public database intended as a resource for research on the immune response to SARS-CoV-2. The samples were drawn from two sources: the first 160 participants of the ongoing ImmuneRACE study, and over 1,000 subjects contributed by 6 global collaborators. Nearly every sample came with metadata listing a de-identified subject ID, COVID-19 status, age in years and sex. HLA class I and class II types, where available, came from metadata supplied by the sample provider rather than from assay-based typing. On the study overall, not on this receptor specifically: Clinical and demographic metadata were provided uncurated, with the amount varying by source and participant.

TCRbeta CDR3 regions were amplified from genomic DNA by means of the immunoSEQ Assay, a bias-controlled multiplex PCR. In the authors' own workflow: The number of nucleated cells in each sample was estimated by amplification of reference gene primers within the assay. To quantify the absolute abundance of each unique TCRbeta CDR3 rearrangement, sequence reads were collapsed and filtered. For each sample, productive Simpson clonality was calculated as the square root of Simpson's diversity index over productive rearrangements. As stored in TCRdb, this immuneACCESS dataset retains in-frame rearrangements with V and J assigned. A fraction of the clones does not appear; measured against another copy, unresolved V genes explain less than half of the discrepancy, and the remainder lacks a known reason. Clone size and V and J calls were adopted from that table, with D and trimming inferred from the DNA. The sample table lists under 200,000 clones, around 79% of them with a count of one. The ten top clones hold around 15% of the sample.

Whole blood was collected in K2EDTA tubes by collaborating institutions according to the institutions' own protocols. For TCRbeta analysis, collaborators shipped samples as frozen whole blood, isolated PBMCs, or DNA extracted from either of those sample types. V is cut by 3 bases and J by 7 bases, and the space between the germline ends is 16 bases. In the germline V gene, CDR1 corresponds to SNHLY and CDR2 to FYNNEI. From the cysteine through the phenylalanine, the CDR3 covers 15 amino acids. Only the CDR3 DNA stays, 45 bases, in frame from base 1. Remarks on this clone: No antigen is known for it. No base quality values were provided; no much bigger clone lies one nucleotide off.

The sequenced sample consisted of peripheral blood. This chain is built from TRBV2 and TRBJ1-5; too little of a D gene remains to name it. The sequence came from a man aged 55 to 70 with active or convalescent COVID-19. The DNA reads as follows: TGTGCCAGCAGTGAGTATCTTATCCAGGAACAGCCCCAGCATTTT. It specifies CASSEYLIQEQPQHF.